A selection of T cell receptor beta chains follows, all from one sample in a study of cytomegalovirus exposure and HLA in healthy donors. Some clones are missing from TCRdb's copy, which holds only in-frame ones; the method was immunoSEQ multiplex PCR. The sample consists of 150,000 to 200,000 clones, 79% of them appearing once. Sequenced input: PBMCs. All receptors derive from a woman in her forties or fifties in good health and CMV-seronegative. The CDR3 runs from the conserved cysteine through the conserved F or W. D genes are given only for firm matches. Size is omitted from some rows. Given values are once, few, many or a class for expanded clones.

V	size	D	J	DNA	CDR3
TRBV6-5	.	TRBD1	TRBJ1-3	TGTGCCAGCAGTTACTCGCGGGACAGCCGAAACACCATATATTTT	CASSYSRDSRNTIYF
TRBV6-1	.	TRBD2	TRBJ2-3	TGTGCCAGCAGTTCCCCAGCGGGAGTGGAGGATACGCAGTATTTT	CASSSPAGVEDTQYF
TRBV5-3	.	.	TRBJ2-5	TGTGCCAGAAGCTCGGACTCCCGCGGGACCCAGTACTTC	CARSSDSRGTQYF
TRBV25-1	few	.	TRBJ1-3	TGTGCCAGCAGTGAAGGGACACTAATATATTTT	CASSEGTLIYF
TRBV7-9	.	TRBD2	TRBJ2-2	TGTGCCAGCAGCTTAGAGAGGACGGGGCTAGCGGGCACCGGGGAGCTGTTTTTT	CASSLERTGLAGTGELFF
TRBV15	.	.	TRBJ2-1	TGTGCCACCAGCAGAGATGTTATCAAAGGGGGGGTTAAAGCCGATGAGCAGTTCTTC	CATSRDVIKGGVKADEQFF
TRBV2	.	.	TRBJ2-7	TGTGCCAGCAACTCTCTAGGAACCAGAGAGCAGTACTTC	CASNSLGTREQYF
TRBV27	once	.	TRBJ2-1	TGTGCCAGCAGTTTAGCAGGGGCCTACAATGAGCAGTTCTTC	CASSLAGAYNEQFF
TRBV7-2	.	.	TRBJ2-3	TGTGCCAGCAGCCCTCGGGACACCCAAAAGCAGTATTTT	CASSPRDTQKQYF
TRBV7-9	few	.	TRBJ1-5	TGTTCCAGCAGCTCGGACAGTAGCAATCAGCCCCAGCATTTT	CSSSSDSSNQPQHF
TRBV7-9	few	TRBD1	TRBJ2-1	TGTGCCAGCAGCTTAGGGACAGGGATCTACAATGAGCAGTTCTTC	CASSLGTGIYNEQFF
TRBV27	few	TRBD2	TRBJ2-1	TGTGCCAGCAGTAAATCCGGGACTAGCGGGATCGCCCTCAATGAGCAGTTCTTC	CASSKSGTSGIALNEQFF
TRBV15	.	.	TRBJ2-7	TGTGCCACCAGCATAGGGAGCTACGAGCAGTACTTC	CATSIGSYEQYF
TRBV4-1	.	.	TRBJ2-1	TGCGCCAGCAGCCCATTACAGGGCGGTGGTGAGCAGTTCTTC	CASSPLQGGGEQFF
TRBV4-3	.	TRBD2	TRBJ2-1	TGCGCCAGCAGCCAAGATTGGGCTAGCGGGGGCAATGAGCAGTTCTTC	CASSQDWASGGNEQFF
TRBV29-1	.	.	TRBJ1-5	TGCAGCGTTGCAGGGGAGAGTCAGCCCCAGCATTTT	CSVAGESQPQHF
TRBV5-8	.	TRBD1	TRBJ2-1	TGTGCCAGCAGCCCAGGACAGGGATCTCGAGAGCAGTTCTTC	CASSPGQGSREQFF
TRBV27	.	TRBD1	TRBJ1-1	TGTGCCAGCAGTCGGACAGGGGTACAGAACACTGAAGCTTTCTTT	CASSRTGVQNTEAFF
TRBV7-8	few	TRBD2	TRBJ2-1	TGTGCCAGCAGCCCGGGACTAACGAGCTCCTACAATGAGCAGTTCTTC	CASSPGLTSSYNEQFF
TRBV2	.	TRBD1	TRBJ1-4	TGTGCCAGCAGCCCGGGACAGGGCAGTTTAGCTAATGAAAAACTGTTTTTT	CASSPGQGSLANEKLFF
TRBV6-6	.	TRBD1	TRBJ2-5	TGTGCCAGCAGTCTGAGCAGGGGGCACGAAGAGACCCAGTACTTC	CASSLSRGHEETQYF
TRBV7-6	once	TRBD2	TRBJ2-1	TGTGCCAGCAGCTTGGGACTACAAAACAATGAGCAGTTCTTC	CASSLGLQNNEQFF
TRBV18	once	.	TRBJ1-1	TGTGCCAGCTCACCTCTGGACAGAGCTGAAGCTTTCTTT	CASSPLDRAEAFF
TRBV30	.	TRBD1	TRBJ1-5	TGTGCCTGGAACAGACAGGGTGATATTAGCAATCAGCCCCAGCATTTT	CAWNRQGDISNQPQHF
TRBV7-7	.	TRBD2	TRBJ2-5	TGTGCTAGCAGCTTAGCGGGGGGGCGAGAGACCCAGTACTTC	CASSLAGGRETQYF
TRBV28	once	.	TRBJ2-3	TGTGCCAGCTGCAAATCGGGACATAGCACAGATACGCAGTATTTT	CASCKSGHSTDTQYF
TRBV19	.	TRBD1	TRBJ1-1	TGTGCCAGTATTAATAAGGGGGCCACTGAAGCTTTCTTT	CASINKGATEAFF
TRBV5-1	.	.	TRBJ2-3	TGCGCCAGCCGGGGGTATGTGGGGCAAGATACGCAGTATTTT	CASRGYVGQDTQYF
TRBV10-1	few	.	TRBJ2-2	TGCGCCAGCAGTGACAGGTTGGCCGGGGAGCTGTTTTTT	CASSDRLAGELFF
TRBV6-6	.	.	TRBJ1-1	TGTGCCAGCACCTTACGCGGGAACACTGAAGCTTTCTTT	CASTLRGNTEAFF